This TCR beta chain appears in the sequencing data of a study of T cells in Graves' hyperthyroidism and ophthalmopathy. Study observations and caveats: The model's output predicted ophthalmopathy at a median of about 6.5 months prior to onset.

This clonotype was seen repeatedly, ten times or more. What it binds is not known. Germline V gives CDR1 MNHNS, CDR2 SASEGT. This CDR3 has 14 amino acids. Trimming took 7 bases from V and 2 from J, leaving 14 bases between them. Amplification yielded TCR beta CDR3 regions, with RNA transcripts as the source. The TCR CDR3 was amplified in a first-round RT-PCR using the HTBI primer set. TCRdb processed the multiplex PCR reads anew with MiXCR; each CDR3 protein has one entry. In the table there are 400,000 or so distinct CDR3 sequences, around 15% of which are singletons. Sequencing was done on a sample of blood. The gene calls are TRBV6-1 and TRBJ2-5; TRBD2 is a possible D gene (5 bases). The source is an older woman with Graves' ophthalmopathy. Here the CDR3 reads CASTYRGSQETQYF. CDR3 in DNA: TGTGCCAGCACCTACAGAGGGAGTCAAGAGACCCAGTACTTC.